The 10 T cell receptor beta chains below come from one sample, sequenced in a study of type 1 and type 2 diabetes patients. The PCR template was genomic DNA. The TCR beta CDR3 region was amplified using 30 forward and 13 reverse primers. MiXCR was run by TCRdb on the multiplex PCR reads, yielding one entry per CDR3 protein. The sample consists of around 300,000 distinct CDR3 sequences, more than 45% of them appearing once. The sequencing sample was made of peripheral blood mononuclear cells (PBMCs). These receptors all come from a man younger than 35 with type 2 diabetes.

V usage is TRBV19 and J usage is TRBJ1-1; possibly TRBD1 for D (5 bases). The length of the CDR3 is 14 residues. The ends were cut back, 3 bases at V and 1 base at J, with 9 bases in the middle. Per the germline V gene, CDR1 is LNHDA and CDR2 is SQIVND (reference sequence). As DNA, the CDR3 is TGTGCCAGTAGTATGGCAGGGTGGAACACTGAAGCTTTCTTT. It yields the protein CASSMAGWNTEAFF.

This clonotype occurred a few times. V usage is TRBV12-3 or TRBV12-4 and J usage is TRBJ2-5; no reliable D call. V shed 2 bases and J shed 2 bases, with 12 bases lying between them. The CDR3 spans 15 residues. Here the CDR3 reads CASSLLSEVQETQYF. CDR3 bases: TGTGCCAGCAGTTTACTATCAGAAGTACAAGAGACCCAGTACTTC.

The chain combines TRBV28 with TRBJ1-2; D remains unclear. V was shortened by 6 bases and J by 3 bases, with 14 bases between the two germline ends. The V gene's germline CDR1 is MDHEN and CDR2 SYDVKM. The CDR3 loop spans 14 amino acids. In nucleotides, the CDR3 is TGTGCCAGCAGACAAGGCGCAGTCGACTATGGCTACACCTTC. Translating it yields CASRQGAVDYGYTF.

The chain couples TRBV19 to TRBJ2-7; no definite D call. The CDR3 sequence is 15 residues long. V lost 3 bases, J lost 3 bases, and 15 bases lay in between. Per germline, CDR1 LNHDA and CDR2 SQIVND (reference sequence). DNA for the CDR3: TGTGCCAGTAGTATGGCCAGGAGTACAGTCTACGAGCAGTACTTC. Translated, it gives CASSMARSTVYEQYF.

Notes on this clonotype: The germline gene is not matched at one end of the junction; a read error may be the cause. CDR3 DNA: TGTGCCAGCCGCGTCGATAACCCCAGGGGGGATGGCTACACCTTC. Its translation: CASRVDNPRGDGYTF. V usage is TRBV9 and J usage is TRBJ1-2; 7 bases are shared with TRBD1. This CDR3 is built from 15 residues. CDR1 and CDR2 (germline): SGDLS, YYNGEE.

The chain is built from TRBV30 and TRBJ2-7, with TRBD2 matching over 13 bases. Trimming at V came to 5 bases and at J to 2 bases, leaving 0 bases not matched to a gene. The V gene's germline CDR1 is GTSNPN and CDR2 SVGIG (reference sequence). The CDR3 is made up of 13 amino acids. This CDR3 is CAWGLAGAYEQYF. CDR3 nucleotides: TGTGCCTGGGGACTAGCGGGAGCCTACGAGCAGTACTTC.

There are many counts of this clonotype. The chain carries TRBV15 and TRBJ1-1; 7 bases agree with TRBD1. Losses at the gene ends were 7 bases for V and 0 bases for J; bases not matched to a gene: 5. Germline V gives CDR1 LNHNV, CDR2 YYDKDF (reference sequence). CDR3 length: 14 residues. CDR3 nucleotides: TGTGCCACCAAGTCAGGGGGGATGAACACTGAAGCTTTCTTT. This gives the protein CATKSGGMNTEAFF. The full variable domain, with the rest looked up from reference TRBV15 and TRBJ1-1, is DAMVIQNPRYQVTQFGKPVTLSCSQTLNHNVMYWYQQKSSQAPKLLFHYYDKDFNNEADTPDNFQSRRPNTSFCFLDIRSPGLGDTAMYLCATKSGGMNTEAFFGQGTRLTVV.

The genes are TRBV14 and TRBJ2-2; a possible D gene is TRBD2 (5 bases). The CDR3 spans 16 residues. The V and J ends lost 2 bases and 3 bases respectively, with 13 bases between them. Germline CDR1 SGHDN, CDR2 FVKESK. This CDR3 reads CASSQTGGPYTGELFF. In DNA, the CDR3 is TGTGCCAGCAGCCAAACCGGCGGGCCCTACACCGGGGAGCTGTTTTTT.

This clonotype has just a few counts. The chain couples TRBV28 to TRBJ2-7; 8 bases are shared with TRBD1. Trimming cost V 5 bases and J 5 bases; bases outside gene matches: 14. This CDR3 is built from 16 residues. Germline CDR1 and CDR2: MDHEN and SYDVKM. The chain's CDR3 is CASSTSTGGGIDEQYF. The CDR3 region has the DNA TGTGCCAGCAGTACTTCAACAGGGGGAGGTATCGACGAGCAGTACTTC.

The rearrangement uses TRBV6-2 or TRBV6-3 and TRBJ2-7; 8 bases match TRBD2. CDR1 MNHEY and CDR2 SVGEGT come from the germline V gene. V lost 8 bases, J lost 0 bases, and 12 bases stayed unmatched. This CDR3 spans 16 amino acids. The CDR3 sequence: CASGADSGTPSYEQYF. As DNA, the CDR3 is TGTGCCAGCGGGGCTGATAGCGGGACGCCCTCCTACGAGCAGTACTTC.